The next 29 T cell receptor beta chains were all read from a single sample in a study of cytotoxic CD8 clonotypes in ibrutinib-treated CLL. Using immunoSEQ multiplex PCR, the repertoire was profiled, and TCRdb retains in-frame clones only, with some absent. The table shows 150,000 or so clones, with roughly four fifths occurring only once. Here the sequenced sample was PBMCs, taken after 12 months of ibrutinib treatment. These receptors came from a human donor with chronic lymphocytic leukemia.

The V call is TRBV7-9, the J call TRBJ2-4; D is uncertain. CDR3 length: 14 amino acids. The V end was cut by 6 bases, the J end by 5 bases, with 14 bases between. The germline gives CDR1 SEHNR, CDR2 FQNEAQ (reference sequence). The CDR3 protein is CASRSTGPENIQYF. CDR3 nucleotides: TGTGCCAGCAGGTCTACCGGGCCTGAAAACATTCAGTACTTC. Drawing the rest from reference TRBV7-9 and TRBJ2-4, the complete variable domain is DTGVSQNPRHKITKRGQNVTFRCDPISEHNRLYWYRQTLGQGPEFLTYFQNEAQLEKSRLLSDRFSAERPKGSFSTLEIQRTEQGDSAMYLCASRSTGPENIQYFGAGTRLSVL.

V and J are TRBV6-1 and TRBJ1-3, with D possibly matching TRBD1 (5 bases). This CDR3 region has 13 residues. Between the trimmed V and J ends, which lost 3 bases and 8 bases, there was a span of 11 bases. Germline V gene data show CDR1 as MNHNS and CDR2 as SASEGT. CDR3 amino acids: CASSDYRMDTIYF. The CDR3 nucleotides read TGTGCCAGCAGTGATTACAGGATGGACACCATATATTTT.

The rearrangement links TRBV30 to TRBJ1-3, with D possibly matching TRBD1 (5 bases). The CDR3 totals 16 residues. V lost 0 bases and J 3 bases, leaving 15 bases between the germline ends. Germline assignment: CDR1 GTSNPN and CDR2 SVGIG (reference sequence). CDR3 sequence: CAWSVLGGARGNTIYF. The CDR3, as DNA: TGTGCCTGGAGTGTACTAGGCGGGGCCCGTGGAAACACCATATATTTT.

V gene TRBV7-2 combines with J gene TRBJ2-7; D gene ambiguous. Germline values: CDR1 SGHTA, CDR2 FQGNSA. The CDR3 is 17 amino acids. Trimming cost V 0 bases and J 3 bases, with 18 bases left between them. This chain's CDR3 is CASSLAPPSNSDYEQYF. The CDR3 coding sequence is TGTGCCAGCAGCTTAGCGCCCCCGTCAAACTCGGACTACGAGCAGTACTTC. The complete variable domain, with remaining parts taken from reference TRBV7-2 and TRBJ2-7, reads GAGVSQSPSNKVTEKGKDVELRCDPISGHTALYWYRQSLGQGLEFLIYFQGNSAPDKSGLPSDRFSAERTGGSVSTLTIQRTQQEDSAVYLCASSLAPPSNSDYEQYFGPGTRLTVT.

The chain is built from TRBV6-6 and TRBJ1-1; D ambiguous. With 1 base removed from V and 0 bases from J, the gap between germline ends came to 6 bases. There are 14 residues in the CDR3. Germline CDR1 is MNHNY and CDR2 is SVGAGI (reference sequence). CDR3 amino acids: CASSYFRMNTEAFF. CDR3 DNA sequence: TGTGCCAGCAGTTACTTCAGGATGAACACTGAAGCTTTCTTT.

The chain combines TRBV11-3 with TRBJ2-5; 8 positions match TRBD2. V shed 2 bases and J 1 base; nucleotides not matched to a gene: 0. The CDR3 sequence is 14 residues long. Germline CDR1 is SGHNT and CDR2 is YENEEA. CDR3 residues: CASSLRGGQETQYF. Here the CDR3 DNA reads TGTGCCAGCAGCTTACGGGGGGGCCAAGAGACCCAGTACTTC.

The chain carries TRBV19 and TRBJ2-1; 7 bases map to TRBD1. The CDR3 extends over 16 amino acids. CDR1 and CDR2 (germline): LNHDA, SQIVND (reference sequence). Trimming at V came to 3 bases and at J to 2 bases, leaving 7 bases not matched to a gene. CDR3 coding DNA: TGTGCCAGTAGTATTTACGGACAGGCCGCCTACAATGAGCAGTTCTTC. Protein product: CASSIYGQAAYNEQFF.

V usage is TRBV5-4 and J usage is TRBJ1-2, with 7 bases lining up with TRBD1. The CDR3 extends over 14 amino acids. Unmatched junction bases numbered 9, after V lost 6 bases and J lost 4 bases. Per germline, CDR1 SGHNT and CDR2 YYREEE (reference sequence). In nucleotides, the CDR3 is TGTGCCAGCACCTGGAAAGGACAGGTCTATGGCTACACCTTC. Translated: CASTWKGQVYGYTF.

The chain is built from TRBV28 and TRBJ1-6; D not certain. The V gene lost 5 bases and the J gene lost 5 bases, with 4 bases spanning the gap. The V gene's germline CDR1 is MDHEN and CDR2 SYDVKM. This CDR3 spans 12 amino acids. CDR3 in DNA: TGTGCCAGCAGTGCCCATAATTCACCCCTCCACTTT. Protein product: CASSAHNSPLHF.

V is TRBV6-5 and J is TRBJ1-6; TRBD1 is a possible D gene (6 bases). This CDR3 region has 16 residues. Germline assignment: CDR1 MNHEY and CDR2 SVGAGI. The germline V and J ends were trimmed by 0 bases and 3 bases, with 9 bases remaining between them. CDR3 region: CASSYSGQLYNSPLHF. For the CDR3, the DNA is TGTGCCAGCAGTTACTCGGGACAACTCTATAATTCACCCCTCCACTTT.

The V gene is TRBV7-9, the J gene TRBJ2-1; 14 bases align to TRBD2. Per germline, CDR1 SEHNR and CDR2 FQNEAQ (reference sequence). With 4 bases clipped from V and 1 base from J, the junction kept 3 bases outside the gene matches. The CDR3 totals 17 residues. The CDR3 DNA reads as TGTGCCAGCAGCTCAGGACTAGCGGGAGGATCCTACAATGAGCAGTTCTTC. This translates into CASSSGLAGGSYNEQFF.

The rearrangement links TRBV29-1 to TRBJ2-7; D remains unclear. Per the germline V gene, CDR1 is SQVTM and CDR2 is ANQGSEA. The CDR3 is made up of 13 amino acids. V was shortened by 5 bases and J by 0 bases, with 11 bases between the two germline ends. CDR3 nucleotide sequence: TGCAGCGTTCAGGACCGAAACTCCTACGAGCAGTACTTC. Translation gives CSVQDRNSYEQYF.

The chain carries TRBV27 and TRBJ2-7, with 9 bases that match TRBD2. V shed 7 bases and J 2 bases; nucleotides not matched to a gene: 9. CDR1 is MNHEY, CDR2 SMNVEV, per germline (reference sequence). The CDR3 has 15 amino acids. This CDR3 reads CASKIAGDGTYEQYF. In nucleotides, the CDR3 is TGTGCCAGCAAAATAGCGGGGGACGGGACCTACGAGCAGTACTTC.

This chain joins TRBV5-4 and TRBJ2-6, with no clear D. V was clipped by 0 bases and J by 4 bases, with 8 bases between them. The germline CDR1 and CDR2 sequences are SGHNT and YYREEE (reference sequence). The CDR3 is made up of 15 amino acids. Written as DNA, the CDR3 is TGTGCCAGCAGCTTGGACCTGGGAGGGGCCAACGTCCTGACTTTC. As protein: CASSLDLGGANVLTF.

This clone was observed a handful of times. The chain is built from TRBV7-3 and TRBJ1-6; a possible D gene is TRBD1 (5 bases). CDR3 length equals 15 residues. With 3 bases removed from V and 5 bases from J, the gap between germline ends came to 11 bases. CDR1 and CDR2 from the germline V gene are SGHTA and FQGTGA. Written as DNA, the CDR3 is TGTGCCAGCAGCTTGTTGGGACTAGATAATTCACCCCTCCACTTT. Its protein product is CASSLLGLDNSPLHF.

V gene TRBV7-2 combines with J gene TRBJ2-2, with D possibly being TRBD2 (5 bases). Germline-derived CDR1 and CDR2 are SGHTA and FQGNSA. CDR3 size: 14 residues. The V and J ends lost 3 bases and 3 bases respectively, with 8 bases between them. The CDR3 is CASSLGGYTGELFF. The CDR3, as DNA: TGTGCCAGCAGCTTGGGCGGGTACACCGGGGAGCTGTTTTTT.

This clone is a singleton in its sample. This chain uses TRBV7-9 with TRBJ1-6, with a tentative D call TRBD1 (6 bases). The CDR3 is 14 amino acids. Germline V gene sequence: CDR1 SEHNR, CDR2 FQNEAQ (reference sequence). Trimming stripped 3 bases from V and 5 bases from J, with 8 bases between. CDR3 loop: CASSFEGDNSPLHF. CDR3 DNA: TGTGCCAGCAGCTTCGAGGGGGATAATTCACCCCTCCACTTT.

In this sample, this clone turned up a few times. The chain couples TRBV5-1 to TRBJ2-1, with TRBD2 matching 7 bases. Germline V gene data show CDR1 as SGHRS and CDR2 as YFSETQ. CDR3 length: 19 residues. After removal of 3 bases from V and 0 bases from J, the junction contained 15 bases not matched to a gene. The CDR3 region has the DNA TGCGCCAGCAGCTCTGGACTAGTTGCCGCGTTAAGCTCCTACAATGAGCAGTTCTTC. Its translation is CASSSGLVAALSSYNEQFF.

The chain combines TRBV27 with TRBJ2-1; 7 nucleotides match TRBD2. V shed 3 bases, J shed 0 bases, and the junction held 5 bases outside the gene matches. This CDR3 comprises 16 residues. Germline values: CDR1 MNHEY, CDR2 SMNVEV (reference sequence). The CDR3 DNA follows: TGTGCCAGCAGTTTGATAGCGGGCAGCTCCTACAATGAGCAGTTCTTC. It encodes CASSLIAGSSYNEQFF.

The rearrangement links TRBV27 to TRBJ1-4; D gene ambiguous. The CDR3 contains 15 residues. Germline CDR1 reads MNHEY; CDR2 reads SMNVEV (reference sequence). The germline V and J ends were trimmed by 2 bases and 0 bases, with 7 bases remaining between them. The CDR3: CASSLQSATNEKLFF. The CDR3 DNA sequence: TGTGCCAGCAGTTTACAGTCGGCAACTAATGAAAAACTGTTTTTT.

This clone was seen many times. V usage is TRBV29-1 and J usage is TRBJ2-7; a possible D gene is TRBD1 (6 bases). The CDR3 is 14 amino acids. Germline V gene lookup returns CDR1 SQVTM and CDR2 ANQGSEA. Trimming stripped 8 bases from V and 3 bases from J, with 20 bases between. CDR3: CSPSRKQGIYEQYF. The CDR3, as DNA: TGCAGCCCCTCCCGAAAACAGGGAATCTACGAGCAGTACTTC.

This clone was picked up a small number of times. The V call is TRBV6-1, the J call TRBJ2-3; D is perhaps TRBD1 or TRBD2 (6 bases each). Germline-derived CDR1 and CDR2 are MNHNS and SASEGT. Trimming removed 5 bases at V and 4 bases at J, with 7 bases between. The CDR3 has 12 residues. The CDR3 here is CASSRGPDTQYF. CDR3 sequence (DNA): TGTGCCAGCAGTCGGGGGCCAGATACGCAGTATTTT.

The chain is built from TRBV5-1 and TRBJ1-5; D is undetermined. The CDR3 loop spans 14 amino acids. Germline V gene lookup returns CDR1 SGHRS and CDR2 YFSETQ. V shed 2 bases and J shed 1 base, with 7 bases lying between them. CDR3 sequence: CASSLTPSNQPQHF. CDR3 nucleotides: TGCGCCAGCAGCTTAACACCGAGCAATCAGCCCCAGCATTTT.

The rearrangement links TRBV6-5 to TRBJ1-5, with 7 bases matching TRBD1. Trimming removed 7 bases from V and 5 bases from J; junction bases left unmatched: 8. CDR1 is MNHEY, CDR2 SVGAGI, per germline. CDR3 length equals 14 residues. CDR3 nucleotide sequence: TGTGCCAGCAACCCCGGACAGGCGTATCAGCCCCAGCATTTT. Translating gives CASNPGQAYQPQHF.

This clone occurred a few times. The genes are TRBV4-3 and TRBJ2-1; 7 bases fit TRBD2. The CDR3 contains 15 residues. The V gene end was trimmed by 4 bases and the J gene end by 0 bases; junction bases not matched to a gene: 3. Germline V gene data show CDR1 as LGHNA and CDR2 as YSLEER. The CDR3 reads CASSLAGGSYNEQFF. The CDR3, as DNA: TGCGCCAGCAGCCTAGCGGGCGGCTCCTACAATGAGCAGTTCTTC.

The rearrangement uses TRBV20-1 and TRBJ2-3; D not resolved. The CDR3 covers 11 residues. With 3 bases removed from V and 3 bases from J, the gap between germline ends came to 4 bases. Germline V CDR1 and CDR2: DFQATT, SNEGSKA (reference sequence). The CDR3 region is CSASRTDTQYF. The CDR3, as DNA: TGCAGTGCTAGCAGGACAGATACGCAGTATTTT.

CDR3 in amino acids: CASSQEIGLSGQRAYEQYF. The CDR3 DNA sequence: TGCGCCAGCAGCCAAGAAATTGGCCTATCGGGACAGAGAGCCTACGAGCAGTACTTC. The V gene is TRBV4-3, the J gene TRBJ2-7; 7 bases map to TRBD1. CDR1 and CDR2 (germline): LGHNA, YSLEER. V was pared by 0 bases and J by 2 bases, with 16 bases of the junction left unmatched. The length of the CDR3 is 19 residues.

The table lists this clone with a count of one. The chain has TRBV28 and TRBJ2-7, with 7 positions matching TRBD2. There are 16 residues in the CDR3. The germline gives CDR1 MDHEN, CDR2 SYDVKM. Germline trimming cut 6 bases from V and 6 bases from J; bases unmatched to any gene: 17. This chain's CDR3 is CASRLSGDSPGGEQYF. CDR3 DNA sequence: TGTGCCAGCAGGCTTTCGGGGGACTCTCCGGGAGGCGAGCAGTACTTC.

V gene TRBV7-2 combines with J gene TRBJ1-3, with 9 bases identical to TRBD1. V shed 5 bases, J shed 5 bases, and the junction held 4 bases outside the gene matches. The germline V gene has CDR1 SGHTA and CDR2 FQGNSA. The CDR3 loop spans 14 amino acids. The CDR3 protein is CASSIGQGRNTIYF. The CDR3 nucleotides are TGTGCCAGCAGCATAGGACAGGGGAGAAACACCATATATTTT. Full variable domain (outside the CDR3, taken from reference TRBV7-2 and TRBJ1-3): GAGVSQSPSNKVTEKGKDVELRCDPISGHTALYWYRQSLGQGLEFLIYFQGNSAPDKSGLPSDRFSAERTGGSVSTLTIQRTQQEDSAVYLCASSIGQGRNTIYFGEGSWLTVV.